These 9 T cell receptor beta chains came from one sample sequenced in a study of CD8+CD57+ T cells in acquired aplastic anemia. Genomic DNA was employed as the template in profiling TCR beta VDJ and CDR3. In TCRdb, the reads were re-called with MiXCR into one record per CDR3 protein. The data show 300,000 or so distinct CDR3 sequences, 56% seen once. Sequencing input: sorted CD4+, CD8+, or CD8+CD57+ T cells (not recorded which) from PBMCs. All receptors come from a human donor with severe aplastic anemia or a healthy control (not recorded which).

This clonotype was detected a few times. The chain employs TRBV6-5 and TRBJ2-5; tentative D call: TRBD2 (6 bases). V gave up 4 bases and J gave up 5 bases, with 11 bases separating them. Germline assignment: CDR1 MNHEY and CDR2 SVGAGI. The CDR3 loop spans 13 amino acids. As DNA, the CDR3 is TGTGCCAGCAGTTTAGGGAGGACGGAGACCCAGTACTTC. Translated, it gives CASSLGRTETQYF.

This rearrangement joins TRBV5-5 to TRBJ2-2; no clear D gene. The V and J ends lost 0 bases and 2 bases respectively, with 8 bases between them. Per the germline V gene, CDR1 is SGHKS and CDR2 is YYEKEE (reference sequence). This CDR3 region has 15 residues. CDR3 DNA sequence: TGTGCCAGCAGCTTGGCGGCGGCAAACACCGGGGAGCTGTTTTTT. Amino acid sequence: CASSLAAANTGELFF.

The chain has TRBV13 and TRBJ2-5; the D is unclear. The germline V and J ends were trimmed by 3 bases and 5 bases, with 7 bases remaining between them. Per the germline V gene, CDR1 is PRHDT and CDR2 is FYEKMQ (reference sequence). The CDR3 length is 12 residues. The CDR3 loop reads CASSLKSETQYF. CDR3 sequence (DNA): TGTGCCAGCAGCTTGAAGTCGGAGACCCAGTACTTC.

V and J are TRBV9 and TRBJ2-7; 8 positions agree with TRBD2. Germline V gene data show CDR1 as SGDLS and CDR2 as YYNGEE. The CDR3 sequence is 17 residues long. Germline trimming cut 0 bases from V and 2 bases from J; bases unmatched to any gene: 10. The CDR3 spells CASSVGDSGTITYEQYF. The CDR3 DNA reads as TGTGCCAGCAGCGTAGGAGATAGCGGGACCATTACCTACGAGCAGTACTTC. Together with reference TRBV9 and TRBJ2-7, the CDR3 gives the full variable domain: DSGVTQTPKHLITATGQRVTLRCSPRSGDLSVYWYQQSLDQGLQFLIQYYNGEERAKGNILERFSAQQFPDLHSELNLSSLELGDSALYFCASSVGDSGTITYEQYFGPGTRLTVT.

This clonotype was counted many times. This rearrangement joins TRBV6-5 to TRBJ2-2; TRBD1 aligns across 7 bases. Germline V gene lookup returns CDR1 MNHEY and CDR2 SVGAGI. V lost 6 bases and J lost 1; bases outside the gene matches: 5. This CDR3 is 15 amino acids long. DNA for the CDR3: TGTGCCAGCAGCTCTTCAGGGGGGAACACCGGGGAGCTGTTTTTT. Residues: CASSSSGGNTGELFF.

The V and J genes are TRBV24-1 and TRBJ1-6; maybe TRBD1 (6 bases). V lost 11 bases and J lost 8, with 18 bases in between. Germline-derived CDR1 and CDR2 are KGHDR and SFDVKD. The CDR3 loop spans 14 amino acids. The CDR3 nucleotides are TGTGCCAGCAGGGGTGGGGCCGTTCATTCACCCCTCCACTTT. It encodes CASRGGAVHSPLHF.

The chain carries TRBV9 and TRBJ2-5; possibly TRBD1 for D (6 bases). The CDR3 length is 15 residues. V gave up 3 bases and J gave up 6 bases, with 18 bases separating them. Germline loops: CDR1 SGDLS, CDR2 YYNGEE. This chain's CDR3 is CASSGDRDTGKTQYF. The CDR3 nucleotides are TGTGCCAGCAGCGGGGACCGGGACACTGGGAAGACCCAGTACTTC.

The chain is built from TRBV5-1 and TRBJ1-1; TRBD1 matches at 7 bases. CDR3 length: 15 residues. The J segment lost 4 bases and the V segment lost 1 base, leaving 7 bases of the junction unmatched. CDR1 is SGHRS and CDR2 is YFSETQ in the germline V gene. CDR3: CASSLLLSGGTEAFF. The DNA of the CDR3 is TGCGCCAGCAGCTTGCTACTTTCAGGGGGCACTGAAGCTTTCTTT. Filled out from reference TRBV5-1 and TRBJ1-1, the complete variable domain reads KAGVTQTPRYLIKTRGQQVTLSCSPISGHRSVSWYQQTPGQGLQFLFEYFSETQRNKGNFPGRFSGRQFSNSRSEMNVSTLELGDSALYLCASSLLLSGGTEAFFGQGTRLTVV.

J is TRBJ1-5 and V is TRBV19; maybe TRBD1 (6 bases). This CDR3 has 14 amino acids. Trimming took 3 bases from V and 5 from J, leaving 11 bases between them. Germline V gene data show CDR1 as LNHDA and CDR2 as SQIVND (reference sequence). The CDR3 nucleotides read TGTGCCAGTAGTATCCCCAACAGGGATCAGCCCCAGCATTTT. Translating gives CASSIPNRDQPQHF.